This T cell receptor beta chain stems from a study of cytomegalovirus exposure and HLA in healthy donors. Study-wide findings and caveats: Later analysis suggested most CMV-associated TCR beta chains were HLA-restricted.

The germline V gene encodes CDR1 SGHNT and CDR2 YYREEE (reference sequence). With 4 bases clipped from V and 9 bases from J, the junction kept 4 bases outside the gene matches. The CDR3 is made up of 13 amino acids. In regard to this clone: Antigen specificity is unknown.

13 Jbeta primers and 60 Vbeta primers were used for the PCR. This table comes from immunoSEQ multiplex PCR, and its TCRdb copy is limited to in-frame clones, with some not included. Of about 150,000 clones detected, approximately 82% appear once; the ten largest clones hold about 1.3%. This sequence joins TRBV5-4 and TRBJ1-6, with 7 positions matching TRBD1. The sequenced sample consisted of PBMCs. The receptor's source is a male donor in good health and CMV-seronegative. The chain's CDR3 is CASSQRQGSPLHF. The CDR3 DNA follows: TGTGCCAGCAGCCAGAGACAGGGTTCACCCCTCCACTTT.